The present T cell receptor beta chain was sequenced within a study of type 1 and type 2 diabetes patients. Background on the study: Donors were type 1 diabetes, type 2 diabetes, or nondiabetic controls. Magnetic bead positive selection isolated CD4+ or CD8+ T cells from PBMCs.

Concerning this clonotype itself: Its cognate antigen is unknown.

General study points: Some T1D-only expanded clones might appear in more T2D or control samples. A median of one highly-expanded CD4+ clone, covering 3% to 4.5% of reads, occurred in type 2 diabetes.

Germline CDR1 is MNHNY and CDR2 is SVGAGI (reference sequence). The ends were cut back, 7 bases at V and 8 bases at J, with 15 bases in the middle. The CDR3 spans 13 residues. The PCR template was genomic DNA. Multiplex PCR with 30 forward and 13 reverse primers amplified the TCR beta CDR3. From the multiplex PCR reads, TCRdb called clonotypes with MiXCR, one entry per CDR3 protein. The repertoire holds about 270,000 distinct CDR3 sequences, around 47% seen once, with approximately 14% in the top ten. The sequencing sample was made of peripheral blood mononuclear cells (PBMCs). This rearrangement joins TRBV6-6 to TRBJ2-1; the D gene is possibly TRBD2 (5 bases). The source is a man aged 18 to 30 with type 2 diabetes. The CDR3 region is CASTPPGKDEQFF. CDR3 nucleotides: TGTGCCAGCACCCCGCCCGGGAAGGATGAGCAGTTCTTC.